A single sample is the source of the 11 T cell receptor beta chains below, sequenced in a study of blood T cell repertoires in COVID-19. The data were produced by immunoSEQ multiplex PCR, yet TCRdb's version contains in-frame clones alone and is incomplete. The sample yields about 190,000 clones, under 90% seen once. The sample consisted of peripheral blood. The receptors were gathered from a human donor in a cohort sampled during active COVID-19.

This chain connects TRBV11-2 to TRBJ2-7; no clear D. The CDR3 is made up of 15 amino acids. Per germline, CDR1 SGHAT and CDR2 FQNNGV. The V end was cut by 2 bases, the J end by 0 bases, with 11 bases between. The CDR3 is CASSLSGHSSYEQYF. CDR3 bases: TGTGCCAGCAGCTTAAGTGGCCATTCCTCCTACGAGCAGTACTTC.

The chain combines TRBV7-6 with TRBJ2-2; TRBD1 aligns across 8 bases. The CDR3 totals 15 residues. J gave up 3 bases and V 4 bases, and 4 bases lay outside the gene matches. Germline V gene lookup returns CDR1 SGHVS and CDR2 FNYEAQ. CDR3 DNA: TGTGCCAGCAGCTGGAGGACAGGGTACACCGGGGAGCTGTTTTTT. It specifies CASSWRTGYTGELFF. The variable domain in full, completed from reference TRBV7-6 and TRBJ2-2, reads GAGVSQSPRYKVTKRGQDVALRCDPISGHVSLYWYRQALGQGPEFLTYFNYEAQQDKSGLPNDRFSAERPEGSISTLTIQRTEQRDSAMYRCASSWRTGYTGELFFGEGSRLTVL.

This rearrangement joins TRBV6-5 to TRBJ1-1; tentatively, D is TRBD1 (6 bases). The V end was cut by 9 bases, the J end by 10 bases, with 21 bases between. The germline gives CDR1 MNHEY, CDR2 SVGAGI. The CDR3 consists of 13 residues. The DNA of the CDR3 is TGTGCCAGTAGAAGACAGGCCCAAGGGAGAGCTTTCTTT. It encodes CASRRQAQGRAFF.

CDR3 loop: CASRVWPTGELFF. The CDR3 coding sequence is TGCGCCAGCAGAGTCTGGCCCACCGGGGAGCTGTTTTTT. The rearrangement joins TRBV5-1 to TRBJ2-2; D unclear. V lost 5 bases and J lost 4, with 9 bases in between. This CDR3 spans 13 amino acids. Germline-derived CDR1 and CDR2 are SGHRS and YFSETQ.

This rearrangement joins TRBV19 to TRBJ1-5; no definite D call. Germline CDR1 is LNHDA and CDR2 is SQIVND (reference sequence). V shed 3 bases and J shed 2 bases, with 14 bases lying between them. CDR3 length: 16 residues. CDR3 DNA sequence: TGTGCCAGTAGTATCCGGAGATCGCTGGGCAATCAGCCCCAGCATTTT. It specifies CASSIRRSLGNQPQHF.

This clone was seen more than once but under ten times. The rearrangement uses TRBV6-5 and TRBJ1-2; D uncertain. V lost 5 bases and J lost 5, with 6 bases in between. This CDR3 is built from 11 residues. Germline V lookup: CDR1 MNHEY, CDR2 SVGAGI. The CDR3 DNA is TGTGCCAGCAGTATCAATTATGGCTACACCTTC. Its protein is CASSINYGYTF.

The genes are TRBV5-1 and TRBJ1-5, with D hard to call. Germline V gene lookup returns CDR1 SGHRS and CDR2 YFSETQ. Trimming took 2 bases from V and 4 from J, leaving 7 bases between them. The CDR3 has 13 amino acids. The CDR3 region is CASSLEANQPQHF. CDR3 coding DNA: TGCGCCAGCAGCTTAGAAGCAAATCAGCCCCAGCATTTT.

This chain links TRBV10-1 with TRBJ2-6; 10 bases map to TRBD2. CDR3 length equals 17 residues. V dropped 10 bases and J dropped 0; count of bases not matched to a gene: 9. Germline assignment: CDR1 WNHNN and CDR2 SYGVQD (reference sequence). The CDR3 is CATTFSGGSSGANVLTF. CDR3 DNA: TGCGCCACCACGTTTAGCGGGGGGAGCTCTGGGGCCAACGTCCTGACTTTC.

The chain joins TRBV6-6 to TRBJ2-2; a weak D match, TRBD2 (6 bases). V was shortened by 6 bases and J by 7 bases, with 12 bases between the two germline ends. CDR3 length: 13 amino acids. CDR1 is MNHNY, CDR2 SVGAGI, per germline (reference sequence). The CDR3 region has the DNA TGTGCCAGCAGCCCAGTGGGGGGCGGGGAGCTGTTTTTT. It yields the protein CASSPVGGGELFF.

In this sample, this clone turned up a few times. V and J are TRBV5-4 and TRBJ2-2, with D hard to call. Germline loops: CDR1 SGHNT, CDR2 YYREEE (reference sequence). Between the trimmed V and J ends, which lost 4 bases and 6 bases, there was a span of 13 bases. CDR3 length: 14 residues. The CDR3: CASSPWSNSGELFF. DNA for the CDR3: TGTGCCAGCAGCCCATGGAGCAATTCCGGGGAGCTGTTTTTT.

The chain has TRBV18 and TRBJ1-5, with D tentatively TRBD1 (5 bases). This CDR3 is built from 13 residues. Germline V CDR1 and CDR2: KGHSH, LQKENI. Trimming took 4 bases from V and 5 from J, leaving 9 bases between them. This CDR3 is CASSQGIDQPQHF. The CDR3 region has the DNA TGTGCCAGCTCACAGGGGATCGATCAGCCCCAGCATTTT.